A single T cell receptor beta chain is shown here with its context. As originally analysed: Estimates of nucleated cell counts were drawn from the amplification of reference gene primers. The assay was immunoSEQ multiplex PCR, and TCRdb's table has in-frame clones only and misses some. That table is the source of V, J and clone size, and D and trimming were worked out from the DNA. Among 450,000 to 500,000 clones, roughly 87% were seen once, and the ten largest hold around 0.7%. Trimming cost V 4 bases and J 0 bases, with 17 bases left between them. The germline V gene has CDR1 SGDLS and CDR2 YYNGEE. The length of the CDR3 is 17 residues. The sample is drawn from a study of blood T cell repertoires in COVID-19. Study members were between 18 and 89 years old and lived in over 20 US regions. Assignments of participants to cohorts depended upon their own reported clinical history.

This receptor was identified in a woman under 30 who had recovered from COVID-19. Sequencing was performed on PBMCs or T cells enriched from blood (not recorded which). The chain carries TRBV9 and TRBJ2-1; D ambiguous. The CDR3 loop is CASSTNPNSASYNEQFF. The CDR3 DNA reads as TGTGCCAGCAGCACCAACCCGAATAGTGCCTCCTACAATGAGCAGTTCTTC. The full variable domain, in which reference TRBV9 and TRBJ2-1 provide the parts outside the CDR3, is DSGVTQTPKHLITATGQRVTLRCSPRSGDLSVYWYQQSLDQGLQFLIQYYNGEERAKGNILERFSAQQFPDLHSELNLSSLELGDSALYFCASSTNPNSASYNEQFFGPGTRLTVL.